The TCR beta chain described here comes from a study of shared clonotypes between healthy human individuals. General observations from the study: Across a handful of donors, naive CD4 shared approximately 4.5%, naive CD8 over 3%, memory CD4 2.3%, memory CD8 0.35% to 0.5%. Despite large depth, rarefaction showed incomplete sorted-subset sequencing. It was anticipated that sequencing depth would influence how many clonotypes donors shared.

Profiled with immunoSEQ multiplex PCR; TCRdb holds only in-frame clones, not every one. The table has around 95,000 clones, under 80% seen once. Only a few counts were recorded for this clone. The antigen is not known. The CDR3 sequence is 15 residues long. V lost 1 base and J lost 1, with 10 bases in between. Germline lookup yields CDR1 SGHVS and CDR2 FQNEAQ. This sequence originates from a man younger than 40 in good health. V and J are TRBV7-8 and TRBJ2-5, with D tentatively TRBD2 (6 bases). The source material was memory CD8+ T cells sorted from blood. Noted subset: CD45RO+ cells pooled with CCR7-negative TemRA cells. The CDR3 loop is CASSLVPGVQETQYF. As DNA, the CDR3 is TGTGCCAGCAGCTTAGTTCCGGGAGTCCAAGAGACCCAGTACTTC.